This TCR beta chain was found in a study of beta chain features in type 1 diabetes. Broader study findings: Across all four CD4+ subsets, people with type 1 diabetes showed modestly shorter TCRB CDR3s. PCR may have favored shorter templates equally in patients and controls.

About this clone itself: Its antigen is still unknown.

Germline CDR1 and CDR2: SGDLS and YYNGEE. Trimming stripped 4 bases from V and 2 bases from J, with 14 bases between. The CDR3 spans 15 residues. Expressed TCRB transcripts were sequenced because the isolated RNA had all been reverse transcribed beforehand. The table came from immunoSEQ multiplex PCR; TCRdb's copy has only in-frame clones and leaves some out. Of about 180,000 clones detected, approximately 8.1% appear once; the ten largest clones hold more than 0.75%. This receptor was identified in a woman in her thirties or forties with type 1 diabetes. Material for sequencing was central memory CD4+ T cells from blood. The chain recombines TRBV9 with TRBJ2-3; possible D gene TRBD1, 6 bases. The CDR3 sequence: CASSLRTDYTDTQYF. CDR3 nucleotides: TGTGCCAGCAGCCTACGGACAGATTACACAGATACGCAGTATTTT.